Listed below are T cell receptor beta chains from one sample, sequenced in a study of cytomegalovirus exposure and HLA in healthy donors. Assay used: immunoSEQ multiplex PCR; TCRdb lists only in-frame clones, some missing. The sample consists of 150,000 or so clones, about four fifths of them appearing once. Sequenced material: PBMCs. These receptors all come from a woman aged 18-30 years in good health and CMV-seropositive. Both conserved end residues are part of each CDR3. The order of the fields is clone size, J gene, V gene, D gene, CDR3 DNA, CDR3 protein. A D gene is named only where the DNA matches it firmly. Size tells how often a clone was seen (once, few, many) or the class of an expanded clone, and some rows leave it out.

>once|TRBJ2-3|TRBV10-1|TRBD2
TGCGCCACCAAAAACCCGGCTAGCGGGGGGGCAGGCACAGATACGCAGTATTTT
CATKNPASGGAGTDTQYF
>NA|TRBJ1-1|TRBV28|NA
TGTGCCAGCAGTTTAGGGGCTTGGGCTGAAGCTTTCTTT
CASSLGAWAEAFF
>NA|TRBJ2-7|TRBV7-8|NA
TGTGCCAGCAGCAGAACCGGGACTCCAGGAAACTCCTACGAGCAGTACTTC
CASSRTGTPGNSYEQYF
>NA|TRBJ2-1|TRBV11-2|TRBD1
TGTGCCAGCAGCTTACGAGGGACAGGGGTCGATGAGCAGTTCTTC
CASSLRGTGVDEQFF
>NA|TRBJ2-2|TRBV4-2|TRBD2
TGTGCCAGCAGCCAAGTCCCTTCACTAGCGGGGGGGCCGCCGAACACCGGGGAGCTGTTTTTT
CASSQVPSLAGGPPNTGELFF
>NA|TRBJ2-1|TRBV18|NA
TGTGCCAGCTCACCTCCCGTCGGGACAAAAAATGAGCAGTTCTTC
CASSPPVGTKNEQFF
>NA|TRBJ2-7|TRBV6-6|TRBD2
TGTGCCAGCAGTGGCCTGGGACTAGCTTTGTACGAGCAGTACTTC
CASSGLGLALYEQYF
>NA|TRBJ1-1|TRBV9|NA
TGTGCCAGCAGGGCAGGGTTTAGTGGGACTGAAGCTTTCTTT
CASRAGFSGTEAFF
>NA|TRBJ1-6|TRBV9|NA
TGTGCCAGCAGCAGTAACCCGGGGAAGGAATCACCCCTCCACTTT
CASSSNPGKESPLHF
>NA|TRBJ2-3|TRBV4-1|NA
TGCGCCAGCAGCCGGCTCCTCGGGATTCCCACAGATACGCAGTATTTT
CASSRLLGIPTDTQYF
>few|TRBJ1-1|TRBV11-2|TRBD1
TGTGCCAGCAGCCCTCCCAGGGGGCGGAACACTGAAGCTTTCTTT
CASSPPRGRNTEAFF
>NA|TRBJ1-1|TRBV9|NA
TGTGCCAGCAGCGTAGAAGGAGGTCTGAACACTGAAGCTTTCTTT
CASSVEGGLNTEAFF
>NA|TRBJ1-3|TRBV30|NA
TGTGCCTGGAGTACACCCGAAACACGGGACTCCATATATTTT
CAWSTPETRDSIYF
>NA|TRBJ2-3|TRBV29-1|NA
TGCAGCATTGAGGTAGCGAGCACAGATACGCAGTATTTT
CSIEVASTDTQYF
>NA|TRBJ1-2|TRBV14|TRBD1
TGTGCCAGCAGCCGGGACAGTGAATACTATGGCTACACCTTC
CASSRDSEYYGYTF
>few|TRBJ2-7|TRBV19|TRBD2
TGTGCCAGTAGTATGGGGACTAGCGGCTACGAGCAGTACTTC
CASSMGTSGYEQYF
>NA|TRBJ1-2|TRBV4-3|TRBD1
TGCGCCAGCAGCCAAGCGGTGAACAGGGGGGTAGGCTACACCTTC
CASSQAVNRGVGYTF
>NA|TRBJ1-2|TRBV19|TRBD1
TGTGCCAGTAGTATAGACGGGACAGGGAACTATGGCTACACCTTC
CASSIDGTGNYGYTF
>NA|TRBJ2-1|TRBV5-1|TRBD2
TGCGCCAGCAGCTTGGATTGGGGGCGGGGGGGAATATATGAGCAGTTCTTC
CASSLDWGRGGIYEQFF
>NA|TRBJ1-2|TRBV4-1|TRBD1
TGCGCCAGCAGCCAGGTTCCGACAGGGGGCTATGGCTACACCTTC
CASSQVPTGGYGYTF
>NA|TRBJ2-5|TRBV4-2|TRBD2
TGTGCCAGCAGCCAAGAATCCCCGACGGGACTAGCGGGGCGGGAGACCCAGTACTTC
CASSQESPTGLAGRETQYF
>NA|TRBJ1-5|TRBV28|NA
TGTGCCAGCGATAGAGGGAACCAGCCCCAGCATTTT
CASDRGNQPQHF
>few|TRBJ2-1|TRBV6-5|NA
TGTGCCAGCGCCGAGGTCCCCTACAATGAGCAGTTCTTC
CASAEVPYNEQFF
>NA|TRBJ1-3|TRBV4-1|NA
TGCGCCAGCAGTCTCGTAGGGGGATCTGGAAACACCATATATTTT
CASSLVGGSGNTIYF
>NA|TRBJ2-1|TRBV5-1|TRBD1
TGCGCCAGCAGCTTGGGACAGGGAAGTCACAATGAGCAGTTCTTC
CASSLGQGSHNEQFF
>NA|TRBJ1-2|TRBV5-1|TRBD1
TGCGCCAGCAGCTTGGAGAGGATGGACAGGGCGGGGGGCTACACCTTC
CASSLERMDRAGGYTF
>NA|TRBJ2-7|TRBV2|TRBD1
TGTGCCAGCAGTGGCCGGGACAGTCCTTCTAAGCAGTACTTC
CASSGRDSPSKQYF
>NA|TRBJ2-7|TRBV9|TRBD1
TGTGCCAGCAGCGCCGATCGACAGGGACCCCCTTACGAGCAGTACTTC
CASSADRQGPPYEQYF
>few|TRBJ2-3|TRBV30|NA
TGTGCCTGGCTACGACTGACCATCACAGATACGCAGTATTTT
CAWLRLTITDTQYF
>NA|TRBJ2-3|TRBV11-2|TRBD2
TGTGCCAGCAGATTCGGGGGGGACACAGATACGCAGTATTTT
CASRFGGDTDTQYF
>NA|TRBJ2-3|TRBV5-1|NA
TGCGCCAGCAGCTCGCCGACAGGAGGCCCCGGGGATACGCAGTATTTT
CASSSPTGGPGDTQYF
>NA|TRBJ2-1|TRBV7-2|TRBD2
TGTGCCAGCAGCTCAAAACGGGGGGGTAATGGGGATGAGCAGTTCTTC
CASSSKRGGNGDEQFF
>once|TRBJ2-1|TRBV7-6|TRBD1
TGTGCCAGCAGCGTCTACAGGGGTACCTTTGAGCAGTTCTTC
CASSVYRGTFEQFF
>NA|TRBJ1-5|TRBV7-9|NA
TGTGCCAGCAGCTTCCGGGGGGAGCCCCAGCATTTT
CASSFRGEPQHF
>NA|TRBJ1-5|TRBV2|TRBD1
TGTGCCAGCAGTGGGATCTTGCTCCGCAGGGGGCGTGAACGTTCGCTAAATCAGCCCCAGCATTTT
CASSGILLRRGRERSLNQPQHF
>NA|TRBJ1-4|TRBV19|TRBD1
TGTGCCAGTAGCGAACAGGGGGGCGATGAAAAACTGTTTTTT
CASSEQGGDEKLFF
>NA|TRBJ1-1|TRBV4-3|NA
TGCGCCAGCAGCCAAGAGCAGGGGCTGAACACTGAAGCTTTCTTT
CASSQEQGLNTEAFF
>NA|TRBJ2-7|TRBV4-2|NA
TGTGCCAGCAGCCAAGAACAGGGTCCCTACGAGCAGTACTTC
CASSQEQGPYEQYF
>few|TRBJ1-5|TRBV15|NA
TGTGCCACCAGCTTAAAATACTTCAATCAGCCCCAGCATTTT
CATSLKYFNQPQHF
>NA|TRBJ2-7|TRBV29-1|NA
TGCAGCGTTGGGTCAGCCTACGAGCAGTACTTC
CSVGSAYEQYF
>NA|TRBJ1-6|TRBV7-2|NA
TGTGCCAGCAGCGTCGACCGGGGAAATTCACCCCTCCACTTT
CASSVDRGNSPLHF
>once|TRBJ1-2|TRBV7-9|NA
TGTGCCAGCAGCTTGGGGGGGGACGGCTACACCTTC
CASSLGGDGYTF
>NA|TRBJ2-3|TRBV6-5|NA
TGTGCCAGCAGAAGGGGGAGCACAGATACGCAGTATTTT
CASRRGSTDTQYF
>NA|TRBJ1-1|TRBV19|TRBD1
TGTGCCAGTAGTCGACTAGCCGGGACAGGGGTTAGCACTGAAGCTTTCTTT
CASSRLAGTGVSTEAFF
>few|TRBJ2-7|TRBV15|TRBD1
TGTGCCACCAGCAGTATTGGGGACAGGGGCAACGAGCAGTACTTC
CATSSIGDRGNEQYF
>NA|TRBJ2-7|TRBV30|NA
TGTGCCTGGAGTCCGCGACTAGGTGGCAGCTACGAGCAGTACTTC
CAWSPRLGGSYEQYF
>NA|TRBJ2-7|TRBV10-3|TRBD2
TGTGCCATCAGTGAGTCAGAGCGGGGGGGGTACGAGCAGTACTTC
CAISESERGGYEQYF
>NA|TRBJ2-7|TRBV6-5|TRBD2
TGTGCCAGCACCCGGGGAGCGGGGGGGCAATACGAGCAGTACTTC
CASTRGAGGQYEQYF
>NA|TRBJ1-3|TRBV11-2|NA
TGTGCCAGCAGCCCGTCGTGGGCCTCTGGAAACACCATATATTTT
CASSPSWASGNTIYF
>NA|TRBJ1-2|TRBV4-1|NA
TGCGCCAGCAGCCCCCAAATAGGGGATACTCACTATGGCTACACCTTC
CASSPQIGDTHYGYTF
>NA|TRBJ1-1|TRBV5-4|NA
TGTGCCAGCAGCCCATACCCGTCGGGGAGGGCGGCTGAAGCTTTCTTT
CASSPYPSGRAAEAFF
>NA|TRBJ1-1|TRBV19|TRBD1
TGTGCCAGTAGTAGGACAGGGGGATCCCCTGAAGCTTTCTTT
CASSRTGGSPEAFF
>NA|TRBJ1-1|TRBV5-4|TRBD1
TGTGCCATTACTCCGGGACAGGGATGGGGAGGCAGCCGGGGCCCTGGAGCTTTCTTT
CAITPGQGWGGSRGPGAFF
>NA|TRBJ1-5|TRBV15|NA
TGTGCCACCAGCAGAGATTTGGGCACGGGCAATCAGCCCCAGCATTTT
CATSRDLGTGNQPQHF
>NA|TRBJ2-3|TRBV7-3|TRBD1
TGTGCCAGCAGCTCCGGACAGGGGGGGAACATAGATACGCAGTATTTT
CASSSGQGGNIDTQYF
>NA|TRBJ1-4|TRBV14|NA
TGTGCCAGCAGCCTATCCGGGGATCCTTGGAACCCAACTAATGAAAAACTGTTTTTT
CASSLSGDPWNPTNEKLFF
>NA|TRBJ1-3|TRBV7-9|TRBD1
TGTGCCAGCAGCTTAGACGGGGGACAGAGCTCTGGAAACACCATATATTTT
CASSLDGGQSSGNTIYF